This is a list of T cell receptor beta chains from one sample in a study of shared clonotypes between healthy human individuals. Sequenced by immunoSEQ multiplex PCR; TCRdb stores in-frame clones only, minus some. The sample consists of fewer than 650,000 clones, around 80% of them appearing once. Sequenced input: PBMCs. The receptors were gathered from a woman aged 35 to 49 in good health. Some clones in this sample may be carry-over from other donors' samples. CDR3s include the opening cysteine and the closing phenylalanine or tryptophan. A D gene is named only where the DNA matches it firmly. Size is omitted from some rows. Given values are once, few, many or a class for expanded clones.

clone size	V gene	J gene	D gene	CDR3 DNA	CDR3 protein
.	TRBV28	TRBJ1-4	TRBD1	TGTGCCAGCAAAGTCAGGGGGCCGGGTGAAAAACTGTTTTTT	CASKVRGPGEKLFF
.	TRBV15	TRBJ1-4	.	TGTGCCACCAGCAGAGCAAGAGACTTTAATGAAAAACTGTTTTTT	CATSRARDFNEKLFF
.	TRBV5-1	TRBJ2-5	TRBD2	TGCGCCAGCAGCTTCGCGGGAGGGGAGGGAGAGACCCAGTACTTC	CASSFAGGEGETQYF
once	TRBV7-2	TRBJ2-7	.	TGTGCCAGCAGCGACGGACTAATCTCCTACGAGCAGTACTTC	CASSDGLISYEQYF
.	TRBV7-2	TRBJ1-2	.	TGTGCCAGCAGCCGCAGACAGGAGCCTAACTATGGCTACACCTTC	CASSRRQEPNYGYTF
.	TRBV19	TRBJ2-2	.	TGTGCCAGTACAATAGGACCCGGGGAGCTGTTTTTT	CASTIGPGELFF
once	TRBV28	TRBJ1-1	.	TGTGCCAGCACACCAGACCTGAACACTGAAGCTTTCTTT	CASTPDLNTEAFF
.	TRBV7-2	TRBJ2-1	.	TGTGCCAGCAGCTTACTATCTTATGAGCAGTTCTTC	CASSLLSYEQFF
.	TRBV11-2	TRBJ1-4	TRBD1	TGTGCCAGCAGCGCGGACAGGGGGGTAAATGAAAAACTGTTTTTT	CASSADRGVNEKLFF
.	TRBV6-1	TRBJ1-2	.	TGTGCCAGCAGTGAATCCCAAAGCCGGCCCAGCTTC	CASSESQSRPSF
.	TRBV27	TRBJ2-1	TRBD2	TGTGCCAGCAGCCTAAGCGGGAGTTGGAATGAGCAGTTCTTC	CASSLSGSWNEQFF
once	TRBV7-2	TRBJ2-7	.	TGTGCCAGCAGCGCCCCGGGGCTATCGAGCTACGAGCAGTACTTC	CASSAPGLSSYEQYF
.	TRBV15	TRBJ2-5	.	TGTGCCACCAGCAGAGGGGGACCAGGAGCAGAGACCCAGTACTTC	CATSRGGPGAETQYF
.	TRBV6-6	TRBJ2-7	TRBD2	TGTGCCAGCAGCCAGGGACTAGCGGGAATGAACTTC	CASSQGLAGMNF
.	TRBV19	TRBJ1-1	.	TGTGCCAGTAGTGGGGAGTGGACTGAAGCTTTCTTT	CASSGEWTEAFF
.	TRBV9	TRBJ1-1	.	TGTGCCAGCAGCGCCCAGAGGAACACTGAAGCTTTCTTT	CASSAQRNTEAFF
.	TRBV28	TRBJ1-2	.	TGTGCCAGCAGTTTAGTGGCAGGGGCGGACTATGGCTACACCTTC	CASSLVAGADYGYTF
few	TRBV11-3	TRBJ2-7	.	TGTGCCAGCAGCTTAGATGGGAGAGAGCAGTACTTC	CASSLDGREQYF
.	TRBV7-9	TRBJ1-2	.	TGTGCCAGCAGCTTAGAGGGAGAGGGCTACACCTTC	CASSLEGEGYTF
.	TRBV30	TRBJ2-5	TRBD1	TGTGCCTGGAGTCCATCAGGGGGCGCGGAGGGGACCCAGTACTTC	CAWSPSGGAEGTQYF
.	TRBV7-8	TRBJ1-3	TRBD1	TGTGCCAGCAGCCTCGACAGGGCCTCTGGAAACACCATATATTTT	CASSLDRASGNTIYF
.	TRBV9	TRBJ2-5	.	TGTGCCAGCAGCGTAGAGGTCGGACGGACCCAGTACTTC	CASSVEVGRTQYF
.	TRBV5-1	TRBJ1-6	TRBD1	TGCGCCAGCAGCTTGGGGACAGGCCATAATTCACCCCTCCACTTT	CASSLGTGHNSPLHF
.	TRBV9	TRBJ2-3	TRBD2	TGTGCCAGCAGCGTATTAGCGGGATGGTCTAGCACAGATACGCAGTATTTT	CASSVLAGWSSTDTQYF
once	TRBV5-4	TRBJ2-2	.	TGTGCCAGCAGCCCTCGCCCAGCCTTTATGGGGTCCGGGGAGCTGTTTTTT	CASSPRPAFMGSGELFF
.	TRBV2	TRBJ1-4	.	TGTGCCAGCAGCGCCAAGTGGGCTAATGAAAAACTGTTTTTT	CASSAKWANEKLFF
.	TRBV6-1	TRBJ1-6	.	TGTGCCAGCAAGGGAGAGACATATAATTCACCCCTCCACTTT	CASKGETYNSPLHF
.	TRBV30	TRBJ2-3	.	TGTGCCTGGGAGAGTGCAGATACGCAGTATTTT	CAWESADTQYF
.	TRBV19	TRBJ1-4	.	TGTGCCAGTAGTGGTGGGTACCACCTAGGAAAACTGTTTTTT	CASSGGYHLGKLFF
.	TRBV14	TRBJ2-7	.	TGTGCCAGCAGCCAAGGGGGGCTGGGGCTCACCCCCTACGAGCAGTACTTC	CASSQGGLGLTPYEQYF
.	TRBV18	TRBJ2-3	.	TGTGCCAGCTCACCTCCGGACCCCCGCGCCCCTGTCACAGATACGCAGTATTTT	CASSPPDPRAPVTDTQYF
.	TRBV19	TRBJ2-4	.	TGTGCCAGTAATCCCAGAGAGGGGATCGGGAACATTCAGTACTTC	CASNPREGIGNIQYF
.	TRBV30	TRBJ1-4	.	TGTGCCTGGAGTGTACTTGGCAGGGGAGGAGAAAAACTGTTTTTT	CAWSVLGRGGEKLFF
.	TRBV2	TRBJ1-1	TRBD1	TGTGCCAGCAGTGAAAGGGACAGCCGTTGGACTGAAGCTTTCTTT	CASSERDSRWTEAFF
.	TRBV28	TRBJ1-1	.	TGTGCCAGCAGTTATGGGCCCGGGCTCACTGAAGCTTTCTTT	CASSYGPGLTEAFF
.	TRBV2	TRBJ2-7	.	TGTGCCAGCAGACAGGGTTCCTACGAGCAGTACTTC	CASRQGSYEQYF
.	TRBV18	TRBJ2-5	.	TGTGCCAGCTCACCACGTGGAGGGGAGACCCAGTACTTC	CASSPRGGETQYF
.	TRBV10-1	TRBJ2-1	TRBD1	TGCGCCAGCAGTGAGTCTGGGACAGGGCTCTACAATGAGCAGTTCTTC	CASSESGTGLYNEQFF
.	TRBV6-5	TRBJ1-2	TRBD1	TGTGCCAGCAGTTATACAGGGGTCTATGGCTACACCTTC	CASSYTGVYGYTF
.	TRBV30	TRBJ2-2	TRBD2	TGTGCCTGGCGGCGGGAGTCGGCCGGGGAGCTGTTTTTT	CAWRRESAGELFF
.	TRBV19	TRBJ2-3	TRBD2	TGTGCCAGTAGTATCCCCGCGGGAGCAAGCACAGATACGCAGTATTTT	CASSIPAGASTDTQYF
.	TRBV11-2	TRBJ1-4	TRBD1	TGTGCCAGCAGCTTAGTGGGACAGGGCGGAAAACTGTTTTTT	CASSLVGQGGKLFF
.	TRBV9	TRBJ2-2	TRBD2	TGTGCCAGCAGCTCTCGGGCGGGAGGGCCTAGCGGGGAGCTGTTTTTT	CASSSRAGGPSGELFF
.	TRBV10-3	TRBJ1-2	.	TGTGCCATCAGTGAGGTGGGGGTAGGTAGCTATGGCTACACCTTC	CAISEVGVGSYGYTF
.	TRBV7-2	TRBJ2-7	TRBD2	TGTGCCAGCAGCTTGATCAGCGGGAGGAGTGCCTACGAGCAGTACTTC	CASSLISGRSAYEQYF
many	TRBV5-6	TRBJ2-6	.	TGTGCCAGCAGCTTGGGACTAGAGGCCTCTGGGGCCAACGTCCTGACTTTC	CASSLGLEASGANVLTF
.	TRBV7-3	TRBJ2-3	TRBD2	TGTGCCAGCAGCGAGCCCCCCGTAACTAGCGGGAGGGCCGTGGCAGATACGCAGTATTTT	CASSEPPVTSGRAVADTQYF
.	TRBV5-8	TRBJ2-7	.	TGTGCCAGCAGCCTCATAACCAATTGGGGTTCCTACGAGCAGTACTTC	CASSLITNWGSYEQYF
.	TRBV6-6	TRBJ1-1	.	TGTGCCAGCAGTTACTCGACAGGTTCTGAAGCTTTCTTT	CASSYSTGSEAFF
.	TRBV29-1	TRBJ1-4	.	TGCAGCGCACGGTCGGAAAAACTGTTTTTT	CSARSEKLFF